This T cell receptor beta chain stems from a study of T cells in localized non-small cell lung cancer. This CDR3 is built from 15 residues. V gave up 0 bases and J gave up 1 base, with 10 bases separating them. The germline gives CDR1 GTSNPN, CDR2 SVGIG (reference sequence). Clones were sequenced by immunoSEQ multiplex PCR, and TCRdb holds only the in-frame ones, with some missing. The table includes 30,000 to 35,000 clones, about 92% detected once. V is TRBV30 and J is TRBJ1-5, with D perhaps matching TRBD1 (6 bases). Sequencing was performed on peripheral blood, taken before any cancer treatment. The receptor comes from a female donor older than 55 with stage I lung adenocarcinoma. The CDR3 bases are TGTGCCTGGAGTGTACAGGGTGTCAGCAATCAGCCCCAGCATTTT. It is translated as CAWSVQGVSNQPQHF.